This T cell receptor beta chain was identified in a study of spatial heterogeneity in lung cancer. Noted time point: sample taken at primary tumor resection. Whole RNA, isolated from tumor, nontumor lung or frozen PBMC, was sequenced without prior sorting. This CDR3 contains 17 residues. In germline, CDR1 is LGHNA, CDR2 YSLEER. V was shortened by 0 bases and J by 3 bases, with 18 bases between the two germline ends. TCRdb re-called the 5' RACE reads with MiXCR, one entry per CDR3 protein. The sample carries 20,000 to 25,000 distinct CDR3 sequences, around 4.6% recorded once. In its sample, this clonotype was seen many times.

The source of this sequence is a male donor with early-stage non-small cell lung cancer. This chain links TRBV4-3 with TRBJ2-7, with D tentatively TRBD1 (5 bases). The specimen was PBMCs, collected at surgery. For the CDR3, the DNA is TGCGCCAGCAGCCAAGATCTTTCAGGGATGAAGAGCTACGAGCAGTACTTC. It is translated as CASSQDLSGMKSYEQYF.